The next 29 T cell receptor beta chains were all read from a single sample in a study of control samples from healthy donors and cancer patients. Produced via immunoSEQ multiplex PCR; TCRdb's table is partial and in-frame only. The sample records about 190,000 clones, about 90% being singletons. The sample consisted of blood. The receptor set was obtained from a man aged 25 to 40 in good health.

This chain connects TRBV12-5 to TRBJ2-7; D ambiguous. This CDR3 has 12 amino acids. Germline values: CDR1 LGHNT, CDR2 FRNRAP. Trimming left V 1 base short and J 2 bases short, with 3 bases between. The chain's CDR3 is CASGLGTYEQYF. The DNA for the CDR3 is TGTGCTAGTGGTTTGGGGACCTACGAGCAGTACTTC. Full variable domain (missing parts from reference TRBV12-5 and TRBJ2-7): DARVTQTPRHKVTEMGQEVTMRCQPILGHNTVFWYRQTMMQGLELLAYFRNRAPLDDSGMPKDRFSAEMPDATLATLKIQPSEPRDSAVYFCASGLGTYEQYFGPGTRLTVT.

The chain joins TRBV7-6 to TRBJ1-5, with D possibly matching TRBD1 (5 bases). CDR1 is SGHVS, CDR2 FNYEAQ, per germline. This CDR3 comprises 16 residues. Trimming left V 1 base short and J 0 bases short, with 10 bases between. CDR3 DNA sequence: TGTGCCAGCAGCTTAGGGGGGGTTTATAGCAATCAGCCCCAGCATTTT. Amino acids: CASSLGGVYSNQPQHF. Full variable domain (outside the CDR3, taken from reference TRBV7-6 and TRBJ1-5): GAGVSQSPRYKVTKRGQDVALRCDPISGHVSLYWYRQALGQGPEFLTYFNYEAQQDKSGLPNDRFSAERPEGSISTLTIQRTEQRDSAMYRCASSLGGVYSNQPQHFGDGTRLSIL.

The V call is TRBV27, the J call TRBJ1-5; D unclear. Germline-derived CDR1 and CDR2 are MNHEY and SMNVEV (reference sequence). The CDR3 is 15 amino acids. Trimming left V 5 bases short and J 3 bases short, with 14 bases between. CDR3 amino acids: CASSQSTGNNQPQHF. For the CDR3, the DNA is TGTGCCAGCAGTCAGAGCACCGGGAACAATCAGCCCCAGCATTTT.

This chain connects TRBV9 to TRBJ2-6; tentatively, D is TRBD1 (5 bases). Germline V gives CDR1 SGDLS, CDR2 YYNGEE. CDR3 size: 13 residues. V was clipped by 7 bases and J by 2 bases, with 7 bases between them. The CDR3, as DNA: TGTGCCAGCTCAGGGACTGGGGCCAACGTCCTGACTTTC. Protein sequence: CASSGTGANVLTF. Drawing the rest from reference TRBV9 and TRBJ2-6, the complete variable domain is DSGVTQTPKHLITATGQRVTLRCSPRSGDLSVYWYQQSLDQGLQFLIQYYNGEERAKGNILERFSAQQFPDLHSELNLSSLELGDSALYFCASSGTGANVLTFGAGSRLTVL.

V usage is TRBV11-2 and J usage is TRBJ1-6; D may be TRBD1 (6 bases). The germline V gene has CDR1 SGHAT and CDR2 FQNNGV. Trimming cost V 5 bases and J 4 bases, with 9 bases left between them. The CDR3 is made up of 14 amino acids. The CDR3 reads CASSPGQYNSPLHF. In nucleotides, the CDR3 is TGTGCCAGCAGCCCGGGACAATATAATTCACCCCTCCACTTT.

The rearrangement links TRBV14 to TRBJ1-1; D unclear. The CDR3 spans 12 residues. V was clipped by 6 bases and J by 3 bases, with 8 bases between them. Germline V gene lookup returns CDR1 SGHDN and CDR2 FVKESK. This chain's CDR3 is CASSFMDTEAFF. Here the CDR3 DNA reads TGTGCCAGCAGTTTCATGGACACTGAAGCTTTCTTT. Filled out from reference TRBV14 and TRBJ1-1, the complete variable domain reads EAGVTQFPSHSVIEKGQTVTLRCDPISGHDNLYWYRRVMGKEIKFLLHFVKESKQDESGMPNNRFLAERTGGTYSTLKVQPAELEDSGVYFCASSFMDTEAFFGQGTRLTVV.

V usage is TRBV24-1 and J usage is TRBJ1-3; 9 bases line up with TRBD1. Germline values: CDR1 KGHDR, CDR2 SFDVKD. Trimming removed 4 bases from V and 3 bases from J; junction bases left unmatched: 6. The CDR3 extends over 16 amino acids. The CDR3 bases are TGTGCCACCAGTGAAAGGACAGGGGTTGGTGGAAACACCATATATTTT. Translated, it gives CATSERTGVGGNTIYF.

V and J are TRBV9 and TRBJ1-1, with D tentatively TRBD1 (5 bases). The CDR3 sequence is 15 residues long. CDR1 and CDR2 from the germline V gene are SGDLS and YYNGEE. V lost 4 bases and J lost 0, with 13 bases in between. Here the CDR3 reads CASSPMTAMNTEAFF. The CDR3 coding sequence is TGTGCCAGCAGCCCGATGACAGCTATGAACACTGAAGCTTTCTTT.

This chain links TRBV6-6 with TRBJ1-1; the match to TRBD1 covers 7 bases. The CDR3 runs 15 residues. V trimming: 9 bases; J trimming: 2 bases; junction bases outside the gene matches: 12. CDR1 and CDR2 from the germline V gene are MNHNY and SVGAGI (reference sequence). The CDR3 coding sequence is TGTGCCAGTTTTCGTGGTGGACAGGCAAACACTGAAGCTTTCTTT. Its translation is CASFRGGQANTEAFF.

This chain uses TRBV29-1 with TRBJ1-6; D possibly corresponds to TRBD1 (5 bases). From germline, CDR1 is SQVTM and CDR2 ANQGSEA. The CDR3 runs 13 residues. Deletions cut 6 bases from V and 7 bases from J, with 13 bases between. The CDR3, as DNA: TGCAGCGTCACCTGGGGGTCAAATTCACCCCTCCACTTT. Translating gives CSVTWGSNSPLHF. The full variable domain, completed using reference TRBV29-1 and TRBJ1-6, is SAVISQKPSRDICQRGTSLTIQCQVDSQVTMMFWYRQQPGQSLTLIATANQGSEATYESGFVIDKFPISRPNLTFSTLTVSNMSPEDSSIYLCSVTWGSNSPLHFGNGTRLTVT.

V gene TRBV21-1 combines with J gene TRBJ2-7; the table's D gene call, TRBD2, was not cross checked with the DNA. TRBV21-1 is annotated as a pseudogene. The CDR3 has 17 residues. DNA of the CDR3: TGTGCCAGCAGCAAAGCCCTTTGGGGGGGGGCCTCCTACGAGCAGTACTTC. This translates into CASSKALWGGASYEQYF.

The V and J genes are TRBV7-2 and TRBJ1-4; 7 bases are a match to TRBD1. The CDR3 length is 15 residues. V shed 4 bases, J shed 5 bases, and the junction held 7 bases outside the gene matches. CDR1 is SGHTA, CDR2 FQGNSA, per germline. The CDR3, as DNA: TGTGCCAGCAGCTCGCAGGGGGGGCTGAATGAAAAACTGTTTTTT. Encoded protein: CASSSQGGLNEKLFF. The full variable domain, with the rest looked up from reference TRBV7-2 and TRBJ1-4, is GAGVSQSPSNKVTEKGKDVELRCDPISGHTALYWYRQSLGQGLEFLIYFQGNSAPDKSGLPSDRFSAERTGGSVSTLTIQRTQQEDSAVYLCASSSQGGLNEKLFFGSGTQLSVL.

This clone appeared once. The CDR3 DNA reads TGTGCCTGGAGTATGTGGGGGGACTACACCTTC. It translates to CAWSMWGDYTF. The J gene is TRBJ1-2, the V gene TRBV30; D possibly corresponds to TRBD1 (5 bases). Trimming pared 2 bases from V and 10 bases from J, leaving 11 bases between. The CDR3 covers 11 residues. Germline V CDR1 and CDR2: GTSNPN, SVGIG (reference sequence).

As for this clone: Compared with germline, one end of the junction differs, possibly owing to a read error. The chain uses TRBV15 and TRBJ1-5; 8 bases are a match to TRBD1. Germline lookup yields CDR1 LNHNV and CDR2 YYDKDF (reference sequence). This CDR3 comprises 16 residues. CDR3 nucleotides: TGTGCCACCGGCAGGACAGGGACTTCCAGCAATCAGCCCCAGCATTTT. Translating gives CATGRTGTSSNQPQHF.

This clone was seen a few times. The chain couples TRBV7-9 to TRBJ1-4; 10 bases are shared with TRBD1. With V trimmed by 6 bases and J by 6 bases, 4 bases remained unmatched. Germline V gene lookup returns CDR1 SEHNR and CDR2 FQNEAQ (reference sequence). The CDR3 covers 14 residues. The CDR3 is CASSYGTGDEKLFF. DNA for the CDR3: TGTGCCAGCAGTTACGGGACAGGGGATGAAAAACTGTTTTTT.

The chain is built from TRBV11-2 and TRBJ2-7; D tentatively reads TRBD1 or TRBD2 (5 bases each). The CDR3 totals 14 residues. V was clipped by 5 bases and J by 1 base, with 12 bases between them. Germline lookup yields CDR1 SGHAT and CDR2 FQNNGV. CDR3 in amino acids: CASSRQGDSYEQYF. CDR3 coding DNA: TGTGCCAGCAGCCGGCAGGGAGATTCCTACGAGCAGTACTTC.

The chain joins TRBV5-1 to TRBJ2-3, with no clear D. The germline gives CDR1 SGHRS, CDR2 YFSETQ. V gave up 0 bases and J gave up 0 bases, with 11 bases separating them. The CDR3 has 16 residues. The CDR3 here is CASSLGSNPSTDTQYF. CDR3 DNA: TGCGCCAGCAGCTTGGGTAGTAACCCAAGCACAGATACGCAGTATTTT.

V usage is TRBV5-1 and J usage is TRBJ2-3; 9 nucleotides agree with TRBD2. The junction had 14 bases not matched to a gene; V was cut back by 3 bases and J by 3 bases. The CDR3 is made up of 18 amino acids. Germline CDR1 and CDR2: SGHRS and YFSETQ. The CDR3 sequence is CASSSRGSGGSGTDTQYF. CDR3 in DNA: TGCGCCAGCAGCTCACGAGGGAGCGGGGGGTCGGGGACAGATACGCAGTATTTT.

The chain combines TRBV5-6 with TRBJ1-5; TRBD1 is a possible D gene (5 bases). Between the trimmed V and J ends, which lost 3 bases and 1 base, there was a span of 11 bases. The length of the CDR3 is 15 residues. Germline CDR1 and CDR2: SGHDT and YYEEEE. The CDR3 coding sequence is TGTGCCAGCAGCTCGGGACTGCCAAGCAATCAGCCCCAGCATTTT. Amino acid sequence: CASSSGLPSNQPQHF.

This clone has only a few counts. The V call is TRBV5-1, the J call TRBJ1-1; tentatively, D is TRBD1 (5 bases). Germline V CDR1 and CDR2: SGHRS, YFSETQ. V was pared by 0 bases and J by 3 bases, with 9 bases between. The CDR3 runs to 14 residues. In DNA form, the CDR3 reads TGCGCCAGCAGCTTGGATCAGGGTTACACTGAAGCTTTCTTT. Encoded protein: CASSLDQGYTEAFF.

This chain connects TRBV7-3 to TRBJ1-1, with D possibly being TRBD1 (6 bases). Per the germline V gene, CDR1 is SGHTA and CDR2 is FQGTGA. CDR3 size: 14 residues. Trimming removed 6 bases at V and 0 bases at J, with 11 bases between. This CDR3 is CASRETGMNTEAFF. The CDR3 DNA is TGTGCCAGCAGGGAAACAGGGATGAACACTGAAGCTTTCTTT.

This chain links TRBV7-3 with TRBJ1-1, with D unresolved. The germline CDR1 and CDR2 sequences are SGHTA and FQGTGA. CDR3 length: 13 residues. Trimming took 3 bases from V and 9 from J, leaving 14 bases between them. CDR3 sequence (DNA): TGTGCCAGCAGCTTTGATCTAGGGCAGAAAGCTTTCTTT. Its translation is CASSFDLGQKAFF.

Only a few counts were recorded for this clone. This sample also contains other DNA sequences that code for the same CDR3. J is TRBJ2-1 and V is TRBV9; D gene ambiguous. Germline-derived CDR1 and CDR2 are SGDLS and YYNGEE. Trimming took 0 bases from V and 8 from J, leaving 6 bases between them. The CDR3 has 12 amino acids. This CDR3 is CASSVDRDEQFF. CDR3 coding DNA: TGTGCCAGCAGCGTAGATCGTGATGAGCAGTTCTTC.

CDR3 in DNA: TGTGCCAGCAGCTTAGAACCCATGCCTGAAGCTTTCTTT. Protein: CASSLEPMPEAFF. This rearrangement joins TRBV7-9 to TRBJ1-1; D gene unclear. Germline V gives CDR1 SEHNR, CDR2 FQNEAQ (reference sequence). The V gene lost 1 base and the J gene lost 6 bases, with 9 bases spanning the gap. CDR3 length: 13 residues.

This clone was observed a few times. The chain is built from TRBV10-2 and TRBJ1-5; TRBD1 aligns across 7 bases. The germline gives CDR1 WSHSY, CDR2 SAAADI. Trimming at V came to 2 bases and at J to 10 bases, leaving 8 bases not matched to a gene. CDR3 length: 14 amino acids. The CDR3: CASSEIGQEAPQHF. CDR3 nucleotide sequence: TGCGCCAGCAGTGAGATCGGACAGGAGGCACCCCAGCATTTT.

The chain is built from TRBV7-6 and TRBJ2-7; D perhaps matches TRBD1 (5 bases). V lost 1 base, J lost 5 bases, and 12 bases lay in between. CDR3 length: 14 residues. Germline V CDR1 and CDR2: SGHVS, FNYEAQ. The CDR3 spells CASSLGQGSNEQYF. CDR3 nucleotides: TGTGCCAGCAGCTTAGGGCAGGGAAGCAACGAGCAGTACTTC.

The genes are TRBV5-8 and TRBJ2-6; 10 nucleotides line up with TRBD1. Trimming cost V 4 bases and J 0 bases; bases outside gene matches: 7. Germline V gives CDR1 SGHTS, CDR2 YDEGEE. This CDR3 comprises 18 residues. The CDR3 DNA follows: TGTGCCAGCAGCAAAGAGACAGGGGGCGGCTCTGGGGCCAACGTCCTGACTTTC. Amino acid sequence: CASSKETGGGSGANVLTF.

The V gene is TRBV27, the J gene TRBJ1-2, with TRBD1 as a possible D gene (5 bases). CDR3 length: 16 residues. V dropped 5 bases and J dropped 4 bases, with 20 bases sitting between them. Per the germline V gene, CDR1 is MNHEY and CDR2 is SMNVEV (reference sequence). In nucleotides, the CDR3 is TGTGCCAGCAGTAGAACTATCCAGACAGCAAGCTATGGCTACACCTTC. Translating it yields CASSRTIQTASYGYTF.

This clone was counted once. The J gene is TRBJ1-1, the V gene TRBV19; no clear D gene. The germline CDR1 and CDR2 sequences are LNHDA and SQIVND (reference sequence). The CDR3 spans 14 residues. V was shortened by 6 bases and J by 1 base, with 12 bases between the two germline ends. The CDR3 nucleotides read TGTGCCAGTAGCGATAGGACGAGGAACACTGAAGCTTTCTTT. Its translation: CASSDRTRNTEAFF. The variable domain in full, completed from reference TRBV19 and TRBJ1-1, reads DGGITQSPKYLFRKEGQNVTLSCEQNLNHDAMYWYRQDPGQGLRLIYYSQIVNDFQKGDIAEGYSVSREKKESFPLTVTSAQKNPTAFYLCASSDRTRNTEAFFGQGTRLTVV.